Detailed here is one T cell receptor (beta chain). This specimen comes from a study of blood T cell repertoires in COVID-19. For the study at large: The United States, Italy and Spain supplied acute and convalescent COVID-19 samples.

V was cut by 2 bases and J by 2 bases, with 10 bases left in between. The CDR3 is 15 residues long. From germline, CDR1 is SNHLY and CDR2 FYNNEI. Some clones are missing from TCRdb's copy, which holds only in-frame ones; the method was immunoSEQ multiplex PCR. This table has around 310,000 clones, around nine tenths appearing once. The chain uses TRBV2 and TRBJ2-1; D is possibly TRBD2 (5 bases). This TCR came from a woman between 45 and 60 years old with active or convalescent COVID-19. Sequenced sample: peripheral blood. This CDR3 reads CASSERRETYNEQFF. DNA of the CDR3: TGTGCCAGCAGTGAACGAAGGGAGACCTACAATGAGCAGTTCTTC. The full variable domain, rest sourced from reference TRBV2 and TRBJ2-1, is EPEVTQTPSHQVTQMGQEVILRCVPISNHLYFYWYRQILGQKVEFLVSFYNNEISEKSEIFDDQFSVERPDGSNFTLKIRSTKLEDSAMYFCASSERRETYNEQFFGPGTRLTVL.